This TCR beta chain was recovered during a study of T cell repertoires in cytomegalovirus infection. V was pared by 5 bases and J by 4 bases, with 11 bases of the junction left unmatched. The CDR3 sequence is 16 residues long. CDR1 and CDR2 (germline): LNHDA, SQIVND (reference sequence). TCRdb reanalysed the reads using MiXCR and keeps one entry per CDR3 protein. The sample contains roughly 500,000 distinct CDR3 sequences, approximately 15% of which appear only once. As for this clonotype: As yet, its antigen is unknown.

Findings of the study overall: Of the TCR beta families, the public ones yielded a cumulative frequency that identified carriers of CMV plus the relevant HLA. Across the ex vivo response, the dominant clonotypes were HLA-C-restricted CMV-specific TCR beta clonotypes.

Sequenced material: CD8+ T cells from PBMCs. The sequence was obtained from a human donor in good health (CMV status not recorded). Some clones in this sample may be carry-over from other donors' samples. V gene TRBV19 combines with J gene TRBJ2-1; 7 positions agree with TRBD2. For the CDR3, the DNA is TGTGCCAGTAGTTCCTCGGGGCTAGCGGAATACAATGAGCAGTTCTTC. This translates into CASSSSGLAEYNEQFF.